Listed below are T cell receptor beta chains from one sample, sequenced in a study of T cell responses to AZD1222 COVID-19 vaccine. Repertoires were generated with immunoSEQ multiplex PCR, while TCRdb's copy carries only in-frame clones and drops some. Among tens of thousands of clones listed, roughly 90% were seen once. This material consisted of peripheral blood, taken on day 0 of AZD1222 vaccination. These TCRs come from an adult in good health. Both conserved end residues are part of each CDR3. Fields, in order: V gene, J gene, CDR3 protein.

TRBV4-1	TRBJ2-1	CASSQDASGGNEQFF
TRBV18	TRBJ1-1	CASSPTMVGANTEAFF
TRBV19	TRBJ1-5	CASSTGGGVGNQPQHF
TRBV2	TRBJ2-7	CASSPGHPPYEQYF
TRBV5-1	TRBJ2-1	CASSFIPGQGAFNEQFF
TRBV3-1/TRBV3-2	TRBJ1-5	CASSQSGQSNQPQHF
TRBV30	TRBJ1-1	CAWSVLISEAFF
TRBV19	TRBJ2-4	CASSKPGNIQYF
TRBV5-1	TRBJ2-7	CASSLVASGSTEQYF
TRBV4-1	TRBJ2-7	CASSQDSRGRYEQYF
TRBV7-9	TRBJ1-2	CASRVEGTEGYGYTF
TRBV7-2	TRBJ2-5	CASSFGSSQETQYF
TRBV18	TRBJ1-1	CASSGTELMNTEAFF
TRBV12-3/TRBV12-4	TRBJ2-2	CASSSGLTGELFF
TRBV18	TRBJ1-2	CASSPPSAGIRVNGYTF
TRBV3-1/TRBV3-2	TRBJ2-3	CASKFDRGYTDTQYF
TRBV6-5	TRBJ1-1	CASRRQGSTEAFF
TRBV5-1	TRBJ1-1	CASSPRDSNTNTEAFF
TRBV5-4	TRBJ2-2	CASSPRARGNTGELFF
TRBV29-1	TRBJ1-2	CSVTHNRGDYGYTF
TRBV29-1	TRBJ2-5	CSAGPSETQYF
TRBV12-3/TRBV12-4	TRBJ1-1	CASSPGVEAFF
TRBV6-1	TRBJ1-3	CASSETHTSSGNTIYF
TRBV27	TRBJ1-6	CASSLSTGSRSYNSPLHF
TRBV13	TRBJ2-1	CASSLRQGIYNEQFF
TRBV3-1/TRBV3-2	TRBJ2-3	CASSQLLPRFGGRADTQYF
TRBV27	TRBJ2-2	CASSREGANTGELFF
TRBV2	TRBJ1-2	CASSGRTDGYTF
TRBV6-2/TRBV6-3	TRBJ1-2	CASSPPRGGDPNYGYTF
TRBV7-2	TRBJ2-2	CASAPRQVGSGELFF
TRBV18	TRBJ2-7	CASSPRTSGAYEQYF
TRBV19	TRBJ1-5	CATRVGDYQPQHF
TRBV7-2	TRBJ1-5	CASSYSGGNQPQHF
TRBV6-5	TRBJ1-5	CASSYTGVNQPQHF
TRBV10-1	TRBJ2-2	CASLCGRVFTGELFF
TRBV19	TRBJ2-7	CAKGEGVARTYEQYF
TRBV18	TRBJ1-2	CASSIGAETNYGYTF
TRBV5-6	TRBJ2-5	CASSLPPGETQYF
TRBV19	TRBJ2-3	CASSGRTDTQYF
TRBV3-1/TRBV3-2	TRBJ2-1	CASSPLEAFNEQFF
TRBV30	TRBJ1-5	CAWSPPGPSNQPQHF
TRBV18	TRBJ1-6	CASSPQDRGNSPLHF
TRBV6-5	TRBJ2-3	CASSPSLGDTQYF
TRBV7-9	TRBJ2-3	CASSPRGSGRSNTQYF
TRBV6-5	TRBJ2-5	CASQYRQGRETQYF
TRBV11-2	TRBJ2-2	CASSLTGGTGELFF